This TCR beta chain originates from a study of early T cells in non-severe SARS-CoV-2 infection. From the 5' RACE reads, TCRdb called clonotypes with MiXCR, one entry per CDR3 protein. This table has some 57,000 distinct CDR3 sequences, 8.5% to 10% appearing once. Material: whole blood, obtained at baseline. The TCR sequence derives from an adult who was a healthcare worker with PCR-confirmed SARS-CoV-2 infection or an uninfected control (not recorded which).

CDR3 sequence (DNA): TGTGCCAGCAGGGATGGATCCTACAATGAGCAGTTCTTC. Protein product: CASRDGSYNEQFF. The chain joins TRBV2 to TRBJ2-1; D uncertain. The length of the CDR3 is 13 residues. From germline, CDR1 is SNHLY and CDR2 FYNNEI. V lost 6 bases to trimming and J lost 1 base, with 7 bases between them.